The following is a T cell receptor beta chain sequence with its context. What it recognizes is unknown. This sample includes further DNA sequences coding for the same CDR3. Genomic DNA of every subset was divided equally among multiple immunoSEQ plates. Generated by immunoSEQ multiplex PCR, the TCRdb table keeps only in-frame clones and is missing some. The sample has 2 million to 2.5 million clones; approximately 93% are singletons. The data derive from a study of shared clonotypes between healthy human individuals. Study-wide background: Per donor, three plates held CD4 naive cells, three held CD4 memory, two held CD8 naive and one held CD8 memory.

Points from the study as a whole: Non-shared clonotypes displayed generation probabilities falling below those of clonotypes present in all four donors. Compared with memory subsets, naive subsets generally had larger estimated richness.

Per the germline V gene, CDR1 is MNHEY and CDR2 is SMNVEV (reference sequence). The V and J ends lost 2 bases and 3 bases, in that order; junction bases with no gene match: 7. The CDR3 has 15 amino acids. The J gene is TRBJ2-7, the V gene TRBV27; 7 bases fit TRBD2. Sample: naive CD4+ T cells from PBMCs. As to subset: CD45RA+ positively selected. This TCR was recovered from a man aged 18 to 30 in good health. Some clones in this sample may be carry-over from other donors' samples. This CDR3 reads CASSLGATSSYEQYF. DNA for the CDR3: TGTGCCAGCAGTTTAGGGGCGACTAGCAGCTACGAGCAGTACTTC.